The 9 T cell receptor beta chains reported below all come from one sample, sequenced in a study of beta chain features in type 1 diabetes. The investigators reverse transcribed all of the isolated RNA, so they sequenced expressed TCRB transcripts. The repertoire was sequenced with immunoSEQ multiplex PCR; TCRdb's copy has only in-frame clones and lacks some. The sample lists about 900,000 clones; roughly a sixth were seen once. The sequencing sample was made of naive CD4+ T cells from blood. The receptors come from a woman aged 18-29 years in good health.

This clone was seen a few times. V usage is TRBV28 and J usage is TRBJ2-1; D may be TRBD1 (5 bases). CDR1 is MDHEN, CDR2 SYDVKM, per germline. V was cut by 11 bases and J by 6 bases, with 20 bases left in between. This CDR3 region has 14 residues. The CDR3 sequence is CACRRASSSNEQFF. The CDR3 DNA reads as TGTGCCTGCCGCAGGGCCAGCTCGTCCAATGAGCAGTTCTTC.

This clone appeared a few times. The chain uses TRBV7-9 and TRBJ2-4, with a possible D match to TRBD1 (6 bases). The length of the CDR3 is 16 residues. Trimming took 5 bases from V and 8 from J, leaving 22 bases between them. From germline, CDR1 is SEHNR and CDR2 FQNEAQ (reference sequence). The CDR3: CASSAYAFAGDDIQYF. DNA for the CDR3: TGTGCCAGCAGCGCGTATGCGTTTGCAGGGGATGACATTCAGTACTTC. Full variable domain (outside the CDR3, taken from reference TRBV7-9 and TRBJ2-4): DTGVSQNPRHKITKRGQNVTFRCDPISEHNRLYWYRQTLGQGPEFLTYFQNEAQLEKSRLLSDRFSAERPKGSFSTLEIQRTEQGDSAMYLCASSAYAFAGDDIQYFGAGTRLSVL.

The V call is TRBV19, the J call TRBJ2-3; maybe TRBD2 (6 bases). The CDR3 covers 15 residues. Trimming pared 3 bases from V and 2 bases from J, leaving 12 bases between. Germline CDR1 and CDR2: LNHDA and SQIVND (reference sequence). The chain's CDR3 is CASSMTGAFTDTQYF. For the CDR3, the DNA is TGTGCCAGTAGTATGACGGGAGCCTTCACAGATACGCAGTATTTT.

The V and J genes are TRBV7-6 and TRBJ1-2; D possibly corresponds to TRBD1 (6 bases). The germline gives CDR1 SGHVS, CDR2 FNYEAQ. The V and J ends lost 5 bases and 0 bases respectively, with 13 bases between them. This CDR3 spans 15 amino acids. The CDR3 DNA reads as TGTGCCAGCAGCCCTGGACAGACCGCTAACTATGGCTACACCTTC. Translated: CASSPGQTANYGYTF.

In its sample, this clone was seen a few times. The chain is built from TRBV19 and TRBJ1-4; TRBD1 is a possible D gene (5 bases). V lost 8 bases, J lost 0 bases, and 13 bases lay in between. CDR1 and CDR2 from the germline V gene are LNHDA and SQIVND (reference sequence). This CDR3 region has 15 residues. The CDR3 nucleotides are TGTGCCAGTGGAGATCGACAGTCAACTAATGAAAAACTGTTTTTT. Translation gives CASGDRQSTNEKLFF.

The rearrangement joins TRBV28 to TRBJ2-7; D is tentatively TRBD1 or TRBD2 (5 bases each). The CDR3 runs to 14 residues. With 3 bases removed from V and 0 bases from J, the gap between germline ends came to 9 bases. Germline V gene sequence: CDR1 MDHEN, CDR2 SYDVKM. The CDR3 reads CASSFAGSSYEQYF. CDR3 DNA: TGTGCCAGCAGTTTCGCAGGGAGCTCCTACGAGCAGTACTTC. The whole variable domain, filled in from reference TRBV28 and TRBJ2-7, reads DVKVTQSSRYLVKRTGEKVFLECVQDMDHENMFWYRQDPGLGLRLIYFSYDVKMKEKGDIPEGYSVSREKKERFSLILESASTNQTSMYLCASSFAGSSYEQYFGPGTRLTVT.

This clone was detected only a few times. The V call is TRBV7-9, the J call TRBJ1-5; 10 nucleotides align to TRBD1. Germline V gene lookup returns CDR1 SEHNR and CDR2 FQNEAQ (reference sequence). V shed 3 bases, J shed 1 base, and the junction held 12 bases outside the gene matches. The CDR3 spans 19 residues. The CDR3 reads CASSFETGGSQWSNQPQHF. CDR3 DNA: TGTGCCAGCAGCTTCGAGACAGGGGGCTCCCAATGGAGCAATCAGCCCCAGCATTTT.

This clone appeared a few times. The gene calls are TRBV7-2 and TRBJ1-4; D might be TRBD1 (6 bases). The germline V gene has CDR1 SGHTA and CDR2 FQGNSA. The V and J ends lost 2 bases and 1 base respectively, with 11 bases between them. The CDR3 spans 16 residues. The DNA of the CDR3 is TGTGCCAGCAGCTTAACCGTGACAGGAACTAATGAAAAACTGTTTTTT. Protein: CASSLTVTGTNEKLFF.

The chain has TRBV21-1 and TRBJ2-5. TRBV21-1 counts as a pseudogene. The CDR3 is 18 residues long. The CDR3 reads CASSKGYKGPGLKETQYF. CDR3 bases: TGTGCCAGCAGCAAAGGCTACAAAGGTCCGGGCCTAAAAGAGACCCAGTACTTC.